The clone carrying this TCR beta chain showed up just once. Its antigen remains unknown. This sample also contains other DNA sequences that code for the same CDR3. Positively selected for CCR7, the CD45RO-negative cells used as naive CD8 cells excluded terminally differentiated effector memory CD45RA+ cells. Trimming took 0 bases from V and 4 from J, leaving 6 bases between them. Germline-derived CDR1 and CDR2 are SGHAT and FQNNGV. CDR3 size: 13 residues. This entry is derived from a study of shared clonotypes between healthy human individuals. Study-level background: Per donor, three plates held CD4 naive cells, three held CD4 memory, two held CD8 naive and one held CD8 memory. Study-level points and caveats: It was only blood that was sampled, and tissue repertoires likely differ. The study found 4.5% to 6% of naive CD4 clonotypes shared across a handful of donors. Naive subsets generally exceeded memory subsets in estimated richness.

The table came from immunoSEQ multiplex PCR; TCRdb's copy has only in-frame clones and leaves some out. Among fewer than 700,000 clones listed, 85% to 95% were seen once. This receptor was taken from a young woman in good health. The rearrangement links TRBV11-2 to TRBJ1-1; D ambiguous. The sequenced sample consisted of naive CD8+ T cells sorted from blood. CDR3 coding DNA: TGTGCCAGCAGCTTAGACTTCGGCACTGAAGCTTTCTTT. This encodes CASSLDFGTEAFF.